This TCR beta chain emerged from a study of T cell responses to AZD1222 COVID-19 vaccine. Method: immunoSEQ multiplex PCR; TCRdb's copy keeps in-frame clones and lacks some. The table lists 13,000 or so clones, under 90% of them singletons. This clone was picked up a small number of times. Its antigen is not known. Germline CDR1 and CDR2: SEHNR and FQNEAQ (reference sequence). The CDR3 has 13 residues. Trimming stripped 5 bases from V and 7 bases from J, with 11 bases between. Whole-study results and caveats: White British people made up most donors, females outnumbered males, and clonal diversity was possibly underestimated. A rise in Spike-specific TCR breadth and depth followed two AZD1222 doses. Researchers report vaccine-associated CD4 TCRs spanning spike, with dominance at 160-218 and 743-854. Samples come after the peak T cell response, not at day 14.

This chain joins TRBV7-9 and TRBJ2-2; no clear D gene. The sequencing here drew on peripheral blood, taken 28 days after the second AZD1222 dose. This sequence was found in an adult who received the AZD1222 COVID-19 vaccine. The CDR3 nucleotides read TGTGCCAGCAGCCCGGAGATAGTCGGGGAGCTGTTTTTT. It codes for CASSPEIVGELFF.